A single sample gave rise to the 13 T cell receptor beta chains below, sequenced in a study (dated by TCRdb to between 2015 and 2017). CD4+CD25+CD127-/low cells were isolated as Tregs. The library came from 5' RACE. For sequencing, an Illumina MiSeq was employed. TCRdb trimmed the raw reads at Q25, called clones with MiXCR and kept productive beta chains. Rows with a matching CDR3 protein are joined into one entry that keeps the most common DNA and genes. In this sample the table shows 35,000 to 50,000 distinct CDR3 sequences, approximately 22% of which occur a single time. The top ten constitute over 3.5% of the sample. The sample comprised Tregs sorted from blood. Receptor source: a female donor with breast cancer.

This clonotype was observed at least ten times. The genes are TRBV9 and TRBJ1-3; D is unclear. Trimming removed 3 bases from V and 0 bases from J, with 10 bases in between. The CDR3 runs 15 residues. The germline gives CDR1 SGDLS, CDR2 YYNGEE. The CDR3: CASSASGASGNTIYF. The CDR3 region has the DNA TGTGCCAGCAGCGCATCAGGAGCCTCTGGAAACACCATATATTTT.

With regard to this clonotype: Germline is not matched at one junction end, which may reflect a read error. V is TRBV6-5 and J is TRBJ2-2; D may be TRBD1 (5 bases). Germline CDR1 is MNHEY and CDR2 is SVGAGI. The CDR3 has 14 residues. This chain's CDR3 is CASDSSANAGELFF. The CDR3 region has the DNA TGTGCCAGCGACAGCAGCGCGAACGCCGGGGAGCTGTTTTTT.

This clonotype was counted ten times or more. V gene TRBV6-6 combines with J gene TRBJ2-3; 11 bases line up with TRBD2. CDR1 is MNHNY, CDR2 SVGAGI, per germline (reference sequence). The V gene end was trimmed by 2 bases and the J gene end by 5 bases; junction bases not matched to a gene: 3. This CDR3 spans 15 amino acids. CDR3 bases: TGTGCCAGCAGTTACCCTACTAGCGGGAGAGATACGCAGTATTTT. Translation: CASSYPTSGRDTQYF.

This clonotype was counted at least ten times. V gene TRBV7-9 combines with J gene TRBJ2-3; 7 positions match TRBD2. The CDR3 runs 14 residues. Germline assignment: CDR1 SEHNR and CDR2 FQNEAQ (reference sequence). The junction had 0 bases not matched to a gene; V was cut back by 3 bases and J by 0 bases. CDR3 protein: CASSFSGSTDTQYF. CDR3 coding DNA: TGTGCCAGCAGCTTTAGCGGGAGCACAGATACGCAGTATTTT.

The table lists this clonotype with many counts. The CDR3 sequence: CANMIRASNTEAFF. DNA for the CDR3: TGCGCCAACATGATCCGGGCATCGAACACTGAAGCTTTCTTT. The chain links TRBV5-1 to TRBJ1-1; D gene uncertain. CDR3 size: 14 residues. The V and J ends lost 9 bases and 1 base respectively, with 16 bases between them. CDR1 is SGHRS, CDR2 YFSETQ, per germline.

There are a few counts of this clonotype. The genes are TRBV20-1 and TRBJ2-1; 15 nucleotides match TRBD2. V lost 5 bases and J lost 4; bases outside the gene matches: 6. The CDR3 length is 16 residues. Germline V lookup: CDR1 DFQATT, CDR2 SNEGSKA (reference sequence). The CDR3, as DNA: TGCAGTGCTCCCCGGACTAGCGGGAGGGGATACAATGAGCAGTTCTTC. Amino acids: CSAPRTSGRGYNEQFF.

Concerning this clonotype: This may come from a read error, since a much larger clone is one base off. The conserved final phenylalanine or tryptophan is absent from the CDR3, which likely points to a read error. The CDR3 nucleotides are TGTGCCACCAGTGAACCGGGACTAGGAACGCAGTATCTT. As protein: CATSEPGLGTQYL. The chain combines TRBV24-1 with TRBJ2-3; 8 bases line up with TRBD2. After removal of 4 bases from V and 9 bases from J, the junction contained 5 bases not matched to a gene. The CDR3 has 13 amino acids. Germline V gene data show CDR1 as KGHDR and CDR2 as SFDVKD.

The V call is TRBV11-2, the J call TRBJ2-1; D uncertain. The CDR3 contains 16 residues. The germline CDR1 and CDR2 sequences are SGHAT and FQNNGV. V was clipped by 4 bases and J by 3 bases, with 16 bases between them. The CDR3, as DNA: TGTGCCAGCAGCTCAACCCCACTGACCTTCTACAATGAGCAGTTCTTC. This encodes CASSSTPLTFYNEQFF.

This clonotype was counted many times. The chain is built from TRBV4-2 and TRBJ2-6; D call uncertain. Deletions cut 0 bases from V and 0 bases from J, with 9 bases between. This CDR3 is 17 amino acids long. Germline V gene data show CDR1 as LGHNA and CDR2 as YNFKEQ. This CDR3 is CASSQDTYGSGANVLTF. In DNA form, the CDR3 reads TGTGCCAGCAGCCAAGACACCTACGGCTCTGGGGCCAACGTCCTGACTTTC.

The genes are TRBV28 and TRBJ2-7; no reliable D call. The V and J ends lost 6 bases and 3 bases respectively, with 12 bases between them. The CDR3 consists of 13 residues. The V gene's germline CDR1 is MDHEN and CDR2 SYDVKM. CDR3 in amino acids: CASSARWDYEQYF. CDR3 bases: TGTGCCAGCAGCGCCCGTTGGGACTACGAGCAGTACTTC. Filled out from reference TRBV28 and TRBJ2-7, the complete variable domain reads DVKVTQSSRYLVKRTGEKVFLECVQDMDHENMFWYRQDPGLGLRLIYFSYDVKMKEKGDIPEGYSVSREKKERFSLILESASTNQTSMYLCASSARWDYEQYFGPGTRLTVT.

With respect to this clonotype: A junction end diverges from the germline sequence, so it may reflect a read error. The DNA of the CDR3 is TGCGCCAGCAGCCAAGTTGGAGGTGAACCCTACAATGAGCAGTGCTTC. Its protein is CASSQVGGEPYNEQCF. The chain is built from TRBV4-1 and TRBJ2-1, with D possibly being TRBD2 (5 bases). This CDR3 contains 16 residues. The germline gives CDR1 MGHRA, CDR2 YSYEKL.

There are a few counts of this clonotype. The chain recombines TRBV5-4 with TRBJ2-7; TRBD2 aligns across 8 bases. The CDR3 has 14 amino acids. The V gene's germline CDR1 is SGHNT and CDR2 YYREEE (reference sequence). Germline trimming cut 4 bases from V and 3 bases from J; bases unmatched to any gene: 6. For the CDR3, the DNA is TGTGCCAGCAGCCCGGGACTAGGTAACTACGAGCAGTACTTC. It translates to CASSPGLGNYEQYF.

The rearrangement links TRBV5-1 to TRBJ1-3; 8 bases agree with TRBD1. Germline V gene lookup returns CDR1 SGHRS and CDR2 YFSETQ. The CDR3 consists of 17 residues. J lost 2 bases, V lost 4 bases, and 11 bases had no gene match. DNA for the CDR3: TGCGCCAGCAGCCTCAACAGGGGGAAGTATGCTGGAAACACCATATATTTT. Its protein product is CASSLNRGKYAGNTIYF.